This is a list of T cell receptor beta chains from one sample in a study of Graves' ophthalmopathy and Graves' hyperthyroidism. TCRdb re-called the multiplex PCR reads through MiXCR, storing one row per CDR3 protein. The data contain about 160,000 distinct CDR3 sequences, roughly two fifths of them singletons. Sequenced material: peripheral blood. The receptor source for this set is a man younger than 45 with Graves' ophthalmopathy. The CDR3 runs from the conserved cysteine through the conserved F or W. A D gene is named only where the DNA matches it firmly. Only some rows state a clone size, as once, few, many or a class for expanded clones.

j_call: TRBJ2-7
v_call: TRBV15
clone_size: many
d_call: NA
cdr3_aa: CATSRAGPYEQYF
cdr3_nt: TGTGCCACCTCTCGGGCGGGACCCTACGAGCAGTACTTC

j_call: TRBJ2-5
v_call: TRBV11-3
clone_size: many
d_call: NA
cdr3_aa: CASSLAPGPQETQYF
cdr3_nt: TGTGCCAGCAGCTTAGCCCCGGGACCCCAAGAGACCCAGTACTTC

j_call: TRBJ2-4
v_call: TRBV12-3/TRBV12-4
clone_size: many
d_call: TRBD1
cdr3_aa: CASSQGAGKNTQYF
cdr3_nt: TGTGCCAGCAGCCAGGGGGCAGGCAAAAACACTCAGTACTTC

j_call: TRBJ1-1
v_call: TRBV6-5
clone_size: NA
d_call: NA
cdr3_aa: CASSYSRHTEAFF
cdr3_nt: TGTGCCAGCAGTTACTCACGGCACACTGAAGCTTTCTTT

j_call: TRBJ1-2
v_call: TRBV7-2
clone_size: NA
d_call: NA
cdr3_aa: CASSLGRRGGYTF
cdr3_nt: TGTGCCAGCAGCTTAGGAAGGCGCGGCGGCTACACCTTC

j_call: TRBJ1-1
v_call: TRBV30
clone_size: once
d_call: NA
cdr3_aa: CAWSDGMMNTEAFF
cdr3_nt: TGTGCCTGGAGTGACGGAATGATGAACACTGAAGCTTTCTTT

j_call: TRBJ1-2
v_call: TRBV30
clone_size: NA
d_call: NA
cdr3_aa: CAWSGPAINYGYTF
cdr3_nt: TGTGCCTGGAGTGGCCCCGCGATTAACTATGGCTACACCTTC

j_call: TRBJ2-2
v_call: TRBV20-1
clone_size: many
d_call: NA
cdr3_aa: CSARRYMDTTGELFF
cdr3_nt: TGCAGTGCTAGAAGATATATGGATACCACCGGGGAGCTGTTTTTT

j_call: TRBJ2-7
v_call: TRBV6-1
clone_size: NA
d_call: NA
cdr3_aa: CASTQGEGSYEQYF
cdr3_nt: TGTGCCAGCACCCAGGGGGAGGGCTCCTACGAGCAGTACTTC

j_call: TRBJ2-2
v_call: TRBV5-1
clone_size: many
d_call: TRBD2
cdr3_aa: CASRPERGMGTGELFF
cdr3_nt: TGCGCCAGCAGGCCCGAGCGGGGAATGGGCACCGGGGAGCTGTTTTTT

j_call: TRBJ1-1
v_call: TRBV6-1
clone_size: NA
d_call: NA
cdr3_aa: CASRARRGAFF
cdr3_nt: TGTGCCAGCAGAGCCCGACGTGGAGCTTTCTTT

j_call: TRBJ2-2
v_call: TRBV5-5
clone_size: many
d_call: NA
cdr3_aa: CASSDRLITGELFF
cdr3_nt: TGTGCCAGCAGCGACCGATTAATCACCGGGGAGCTGTTTTTT

j_call: TRBJ2-7
v_call: TRBV20-1
clone_size: NA
d_call: NA
cdr3_aa: CSAPARGSYEQYF
cdr3_nt: TGCAGTGCCCCGGCCCGGGGGTCCTACGAGCAGTACTTC

j_call: TRBJ2-5
v_call: TRBV6-1
clone_size: few
d_call: TRBD2
cdr3_aa: CASTPRTSEETQYF
cdr3_nt: TGTGCCAGCACTCCCAGGACTAGCGAAGAGACCCAGTACTTC

j_call: TRBJ2-7
v_call: TRBV6-2/TRBV6-3
clone_size: NA
d_call: TRBD1
cdr3_aa: CASRDRESYEQYF
cdr3_nt: TGTGCCAGCAGGGACAGGGAATCCTACGAGCAGTACTTC

j_call: TRBJ2-7
v_call: TRBV5-1
clone_size: many
d_call: TRBD2
cdr3_aa: CASSLTSGSTTSYEQYF
cdr3_nt: TGCGCCAGCAGCCTGACTAGCGGTTCTACGACTTCCTACGAGCAGTACTTC

j_call: TRBJ2-7
v_call: TRBV28
clone_size: many
d_call: TRBD1
cdr3_aa: CASSGWDRAYEQYF
cdr3_nt: TGTGCCAGCAGTGGATGGGACAGAGCCTACGAGCAGTACTTC

j_call: TRBJ1-3
v_call: TRBV4-3
clone_size: many
d_call: NA
cdr3_aa: CASSQDPTFANTIYF
cdr3_nt: TGCGCCAGCAGCCAAGATCCCACTTTTGCAAACACCATATATTTT

j_call: TRBJ1-5
v_call: TRBV28
clone_size: NA
d_call: NA
cdr3_aa: CASSADTLNQPQHF
cdr3_nt: TGTGCCAGCAGCGCCGACACACTCAATCAGCCCCAGCATTTT

j_call: TRBJ2-5
v_call: TRBV12-3/TRBV12-4
clone_size: many
d_call: NA
cdr3_aa: CASSLGWEETQYF
cdr3_nt: TGTGCCAGCAGTTTGGGCTGGGAAGAGACCCAGTACTTC

j_call: TRBJ2-2
v_call: TRBV25-1
clone_size: large
d_call: NA
cdr3_aa: CASSAGELFF
cdr3_nt: TGTGCCAGCAGTGCCGGGGAGCTGTTTTTT

j_call: TRBJ1-3
v_call: TRBV6-1
clone_size: NA
d_call: TRBD1
cdr3_aa: CASSTGSDGNTIYF
cdr3_nt: TGTGCCAGCTCGACAGGGTCTGATGGAAACACCATATATTTT

j_call: TRBJ2-2
v_call: TRBV6-2/TRBV6-3
clone_size: many
d_call: NA
cdr3_aa: CAGSRSNTGELFF
cdr3_nt: TGTGCCGGCTCCCGGTCGAACACCGGGGAGCTGTTTTTT

j_call: TRBJ2-5
v_call: TRBV20-1
clone_size: NA
d_call: TRBD1
cdr3_aa: CSADPGQGGETQYF
cdr3_nt: TGCAGTGCCGATCCGGGACAGGGTGGTGAGACCCAGTACTTC

j_call: TRBJ2-7
v_call: TRBV12-3/TRBV12-4
clone_size: NA
d_call: NA
cdr3_aa: CASSFNAISYEQYF
cdr3_nt: TGTGCCAGCAGTTTTAACGCGATCTCCTACGAGCAGTACTTC

j_call: TRBJ1-1
v_call: TRBV12-3/TRBV12-4
clone_size: many
d_call: NA
cdr3_aa: CASSLDHTEAFF
cdr3_nt: TGTGCCAGCAGTCTGGACCACACTGAAGCTTTCTTT

j_call: TRBJ1-2
v_call: TRBV28
clone_size: many
d_call: NA
cdr3_aa: CASRLEGPNYGYTF
cdr3_nt: TGTGCCAGCAGGCTGGAAGGGCCCAACTATGGCTACACCTTC

j_call: TRBJ1-5
v_call: TRBV7-2
clone_size: few
d_call: NA
cdr3_aa: CASSRPGSHNQPQHF
cdr3_nt: TGTGCCAGCAGCCGCCCGGGGAGCCACAATCAGCCCCAGCATTTT

j_call: TRBJ1-1
v_call: TRBV20-1
clone_size: many
d_call: NA
cdr3_aa: CSARDLKGGDTEAFF
cdr3_nt: TGCAGTGCTAGAGATCTAAAGGGAGGGGACACTGAAGCTTTCTTT

j_call: TRBJ1-1
v_call: TRBV30
clone_size: NA
d_call: NA
cdr3_aa: CAWSQGWVVETEAFF
cdr3_nt: TGTGCCTGGAGCCAAGGGTGGGTGGTCGAGACTGAAGCTTTCTTT

j_call: TRBJ2-7
v_call: TRBV12-3/TRBV12-4
clone_size: many
d_call: NA
cdr3_aa: CASSRLRGSYEQYF
cdr3_nt: TGTGCCAGCAGTAGATTGAGAGGATCCTACGAGCAGTACTTC

j_call: TRBJ1-2
v_call: TRBV5-1
clone_size: NA
d_call: TRBD1
cdr3_aa: CASSPDRVDGYTF
cdr3_nt: TGCGCCAGCAGCCCCGACAGGGTTGATGGCTACACCTTC

j_call: TRBJ1-5
v_call: TRBV6-1
clone_size: NA
d_call: TRBD1
cdr3_aa: CASSHAYGTDQPQHF
cdr3_nt: TGTGCCAGCAGTCACGCGTACGGGACAGATCAGCCCCAGCATTTT

j_call: TRBJ1-1
v_call: TRBV10-3
clone_size: many
d_call: TRBD1
cdr3_aa: CATRTGVNTEAFF
cdr3_nt: TGTGCCACCAGGACAGGGGTAAACACTGAAGCTTTCTTT

j_call: TRBJ1-5
v_call: TRBV2
clone_size: many
d_call: TRBD1
cdr3_aa: CASSGQGLHQPQHF
cdr3_nt: TGTGCCAGCTCGGGACAGGGATTGCACCAGCCCCAGCATTTT

j_call: TRBJ1-1
v_call: TRBV6-5
clone_size: once
d_call: NA
cdr3_aa: CASSYGGTWGDTEAFF
cdr3_nt: TGTGCCAGCAGTTACGGCGGGACCTGGGGGGACACTGAAGCTTTCTTT

j_call: TRBJ1-2
v_call: TRBV27
clone_size: NA
d_call: NA
cdr3_aa: CASSGDIYRSGYTF
cdr3_nt: TGTGCCAGCAGTGGGGACATTTATAGGAGTGGCTACACCTTC

j_call: TRBJ2-7
v_call: TRBV28
clone_size: NA
d_call: TRBD1
cdr3_aa: CASSRGQDNEQYF
cdr3_nt: TGTGCCAGCAGCCGCGGACAGGACAACGAGCAGTACTTC

j_call: TRBJ2-7
v_call: TRBV19
clone_size: NA
d_call: NA
cdr3_aa: CASSIVADYEQYF
cdr3_nt: TGTGCCAGTAGTATTGTGGCTGACTACGAGCAGTACTTC

j_call: TRBJ2-7
v_call: TRBV20-1
clone_size: many
d_call: NA
cdr3_aa: CSATQTGRIGDEQYF
cdr3_nt: TGCAGTGCTACACAAACGGGACGGATCGGGGACGAGCAGTACTTC

j_call: TRBJ2-7
v_call: TRBV6-2/TRBV6-3
clone_size: many
d_call: TRBD2
cdr3_aa: CASSYPLSRGRTWAEQYF
cdr3_nt: TGTGCCAGCAGTTACCCCTTGAGTCGCGGGAGGACTTGGGCCGAGCAGTACTTC

j_call: TRBJ2-4
v_call: TRBV6-1
clone_size: NA
d_call: TRBD2
cdr3_aa: CASSEGGTSGNIQQF
cdr3_nt: TGTGCCAGCAGTGAAGGGGGGACTAGCGGGAACATTCAGCAGTTC

j_call: TRBJ2-2
v_call: TRBV28
clone_size: many
d_call: TRBD2
cdr3_aa: CASSSGMNTGELFF
cdr3_nt: TGTGCCAGCAGCAGCGGGATGAACACCGGGGAGCTGTTTTTT

j_call: TRBJ2-2
v_call: TRBV6-2/TRBV6-3
clone_size: many
d_call: TRBD1
cdr3_aa: CASSFETGISAGTGELFF
cdr3_nt: TGTGCCAGCAGTTTTGAGACAGGGATCTCCGCGGGCACCGGGGAGCTGTTTTTT

j_call: TRBJ1-2
v_call: TRBV12-3/TRBV12-4
clone_size: many
d_call: NA
cdr3_aa: CASSMGRRLTYGYTF
cdr3_nt: TGTGCCAGCAGTATGGGACGCCGACTTACCTATGGCTACACCTTC

j_call: TRBJ2-5
v_call: TRBV5-5
clone_size: many
d_call: NA
cdr3_aa: CASSFAQGLETQYF
cdr3_nt: TGTGCCAGCAGCTTTGCCCAGGGCTTAGAGACCCAGTACTTC

j_call: TRBJ1-2
v_call: TRBV5-1
clone_size: many
d_call: NA
cdr3_aa: CASSQDSSYGYTF
cdr3_nt: TGCGCCAGCAGCCAAGACAGTTCCTATGGCTACACCTTC

j_call: TRBJ2-7
v_call: TRBV27
clone_size: NA
d_call: TRBD1
cdr3_aa: CASSIKTGWPYEQYF
cdr3_nt: TGTGCCAGCAGTATCAAGACAGGGTGGCCCTACGAGCAGTACTTC

j_call: TRBJ2-7
v_call: TRBV12-3/TRBV12-4
clone_size: NA
d_call: NA
cdr3_aa: CAARGGYEQYF
cdr3_nt: TGTGCCGCAAGGGGGGGCTACGAGCAGTACTTC

j_call: TRBJ2-5
v_call: TRBV6-5
clone_size: many
d_call: NA
cdr3_aa: CASSSQEGETQYF
cdr3_nt: TGTGCCAGCAGCTCTCAAGAGGGGGAGACCCAGTACTTC

j_call: TRBJ2-5
v_call: TRBV12-3/TRBV12-4
clone_size: NA
d_call: TRBD2
cdr3_aa: CASRPGGGEETQYF
cdr3_nt: TGTGCCAGCAGACCGGGAGGAGGAGAAGAGACCCAGTACTTC

j_call: TRBJ2-5
v_call: TRBV20-1
clone_size: few
d_call: NA
cdr3_aa: CSARDSTGIGETQYF
cdr3_nt: TGCAGTGCTAGAGACAGTACAGGGATAGGAGAGACCCAGTACTTC

j_call: TRBJ1-1
v_call: TRBV6-2/TRBV6-3
clone_size: many
d_call: TRBD1
cdr3_aa: CASSHMMGQEAFF
cdr3_nt: TGTGCCAGCAGCCACATGATGGGACAGGAAGCTTTCTTT

j_call: TRBJ1-1
v_call: TRBV12-3/TRBV12-4
clone_size: NA
d_call: TRBD1
cdr3_aa: CASSFRQGDEAFF
cdr3_nt: TGTGCCAGCAGTTTTCGACAGGGCGACGAAGCTTTCTTT

j_call: TRBJ2-7
v_call: TRBV4-1
clone_size: few
d_call: NA
cdr3_aa: CASSHQGSREQYF
cdr3_nt: TGCGCCAGCAGCCATCAAGGGTCGAGGGAGCAGTACTTC

j_call: TRBJ1-1
v_call: TRBV10-3
clone_size: NA
d_call: NA
cdr3_aa: CAISEDRHTEAFF
cdr3_nt: TGTGCCATCAGTGAGGACAGGCACACTGAAGCTTTCTTT